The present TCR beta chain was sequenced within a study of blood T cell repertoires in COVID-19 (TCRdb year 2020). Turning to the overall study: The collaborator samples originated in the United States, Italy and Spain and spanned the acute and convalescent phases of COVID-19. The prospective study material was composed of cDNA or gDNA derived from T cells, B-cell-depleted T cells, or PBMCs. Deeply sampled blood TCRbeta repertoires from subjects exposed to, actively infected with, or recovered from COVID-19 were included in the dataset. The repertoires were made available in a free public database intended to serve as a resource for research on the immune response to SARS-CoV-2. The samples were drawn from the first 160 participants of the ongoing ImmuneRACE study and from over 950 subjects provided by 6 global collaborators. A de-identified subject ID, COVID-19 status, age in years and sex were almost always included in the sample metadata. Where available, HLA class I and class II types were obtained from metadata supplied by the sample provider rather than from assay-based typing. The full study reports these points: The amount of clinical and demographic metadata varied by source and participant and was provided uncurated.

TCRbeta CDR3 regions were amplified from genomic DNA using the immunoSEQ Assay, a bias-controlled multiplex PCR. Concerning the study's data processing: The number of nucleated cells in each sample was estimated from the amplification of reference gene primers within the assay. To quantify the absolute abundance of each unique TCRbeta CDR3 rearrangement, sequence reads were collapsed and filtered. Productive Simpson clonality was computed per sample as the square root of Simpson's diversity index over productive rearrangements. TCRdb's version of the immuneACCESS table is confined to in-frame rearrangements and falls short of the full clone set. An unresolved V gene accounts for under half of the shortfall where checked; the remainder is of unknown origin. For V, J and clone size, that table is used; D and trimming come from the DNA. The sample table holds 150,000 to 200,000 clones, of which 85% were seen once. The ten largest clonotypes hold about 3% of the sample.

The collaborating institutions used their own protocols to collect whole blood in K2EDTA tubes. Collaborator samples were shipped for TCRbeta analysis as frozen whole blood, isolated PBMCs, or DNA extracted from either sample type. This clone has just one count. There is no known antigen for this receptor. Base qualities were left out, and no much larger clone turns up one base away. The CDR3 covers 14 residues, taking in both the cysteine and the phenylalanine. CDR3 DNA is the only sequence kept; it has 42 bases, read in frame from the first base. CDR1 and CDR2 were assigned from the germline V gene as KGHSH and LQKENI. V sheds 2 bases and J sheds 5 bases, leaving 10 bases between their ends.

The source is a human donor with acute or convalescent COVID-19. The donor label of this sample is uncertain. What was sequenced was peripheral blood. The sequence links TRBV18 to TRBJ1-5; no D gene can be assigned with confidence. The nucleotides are TGTGCCAGCTCACCAAGTTATAGAGATCAGCCCCAGCATTTT. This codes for CASSPSYRDQPQHF.